This TCR beta chain is from a study of T-cell reconstitution after alpha-beta-depleted transplantation in children. Unique molecular identifiers tagged the TCRbeta library. TCRdb itself ran the PCR reads through MiXCR, one entry per CDR3 protein. The data contain about 490,000 distinct CDR3 sequences, over 9.5% of them singletons. This CDR3 is 15 amino acids long. V shed 6 bases, J shed 4 bases, and the junction held 6 bases outside the gene matches. This clonotype was counted many times. This clonotype originated in a child between 2 and 9 years old with inherited bone marrow failure, due to receive a stem cell transplant. The sequenced sample was PBMCs, obtained before TCRalphabeta/CD19-depleted stem cell transplant. V usage is TRBV12-3 or TRBV12-4 and J usage is TRBJ2-2; 9 nucleotides match TRBD2. CDR3 sequence: CASSRGTSSTGELFF. CDR3 nucleotide sequence: TGTGCCAGCAGCCGCGGGACTAGCAGCACCGGGGAGCTGTTTTTT.